This entry describes one T cell receptor (beta chain). The data derive from a study of OX40 agonist ivuxolimab in advanced cancers. CDR1 is ENHRY and CDR2 is SYGVKD in the germline V gene. The CDR3 contains 13 residues. Trimming cost V 2 bases and J 4 bases, with 8 bases left between them. Clones were read by immunoSEQ multiplex PCR, and TCRdb kept only the in-frame ones, dropping some. The repertoire consists of more than 70,000 clones, with 84% occurring once and the leading ten covering 20% to 25%. This chain links TRBV10-3 with TRBJ1-1; D gene uncertain. The source was CD4+ or CD8+ T cells sorted from blood, collected in a trial of the OX40 agonist ivuxolimab. The source of this sequence is an adult with an advanced solid tumor such as melanoma, head and neck, liver or kidney cancer. This CDR3 is CAISEDITTEAFF. In DNA form, the CDR3 reads TGTGCCATCAGTGAGGATATAACCACTGAAGCTTTCTTT.